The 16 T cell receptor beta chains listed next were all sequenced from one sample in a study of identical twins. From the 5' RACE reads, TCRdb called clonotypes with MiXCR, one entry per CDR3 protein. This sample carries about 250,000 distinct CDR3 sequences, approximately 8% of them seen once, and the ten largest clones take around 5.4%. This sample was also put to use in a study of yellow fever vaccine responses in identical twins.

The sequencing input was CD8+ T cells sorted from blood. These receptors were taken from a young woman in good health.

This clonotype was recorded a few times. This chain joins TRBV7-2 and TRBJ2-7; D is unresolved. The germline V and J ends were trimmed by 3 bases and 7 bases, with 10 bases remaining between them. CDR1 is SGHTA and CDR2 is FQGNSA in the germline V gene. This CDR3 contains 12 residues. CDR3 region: CASSLDLLEQYF. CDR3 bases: TGTGCCAGCAGCTTGGACCTTTTAGAGCAGTACTTC. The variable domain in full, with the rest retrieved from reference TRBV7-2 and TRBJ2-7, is GAGVSQSPSNKVTEKGKDVELRCDPISGHTALYWYRQSLGQGLEFLIYFQGNSAPDKSGLPSDRFSAERTGGSVSTLTIQRTQQEDSAVYLCASSLDLLEQYFGPGTRLTVT.

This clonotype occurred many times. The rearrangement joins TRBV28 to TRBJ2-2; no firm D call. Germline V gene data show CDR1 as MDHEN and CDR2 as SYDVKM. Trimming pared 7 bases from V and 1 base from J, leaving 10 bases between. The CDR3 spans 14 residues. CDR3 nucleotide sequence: TGTGCCAGCACCTTCCCAGAGAACACCGGGGAGCTGTTTTTT. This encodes CASTFPENTGELFF.

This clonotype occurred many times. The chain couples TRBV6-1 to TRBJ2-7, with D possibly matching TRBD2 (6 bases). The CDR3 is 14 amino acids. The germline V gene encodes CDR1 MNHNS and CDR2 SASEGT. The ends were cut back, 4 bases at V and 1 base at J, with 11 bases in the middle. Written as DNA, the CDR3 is TGTGCCAGCAGTGGTGGCGGGGAATCCTACGAGCAGTACGTC. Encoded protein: CASSGGGESYEQYV.

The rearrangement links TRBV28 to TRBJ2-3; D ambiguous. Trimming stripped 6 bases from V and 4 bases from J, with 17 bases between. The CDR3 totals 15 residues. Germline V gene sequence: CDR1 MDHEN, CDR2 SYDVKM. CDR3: CASRQGRFWADTQYF. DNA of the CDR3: TGTGCCAGCAGGCAAGGGCGTTTTTGGGCAGATACGCAGTATTTT.

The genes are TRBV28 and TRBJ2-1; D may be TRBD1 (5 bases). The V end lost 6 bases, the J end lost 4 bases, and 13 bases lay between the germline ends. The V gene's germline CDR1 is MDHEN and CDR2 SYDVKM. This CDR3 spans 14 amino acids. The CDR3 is CASRPDSGYNEQFF. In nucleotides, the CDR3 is TGTGCCAGCAGACCCGACAGTGGGTACAATGAGCAGTTCTTC.

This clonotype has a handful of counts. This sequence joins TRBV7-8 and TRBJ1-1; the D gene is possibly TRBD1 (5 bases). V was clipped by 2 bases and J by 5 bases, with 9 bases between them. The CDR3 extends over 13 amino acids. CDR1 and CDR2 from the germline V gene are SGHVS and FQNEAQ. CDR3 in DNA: TGTGCCAGCAGCTTACTTCGGGGGACTGAAGCTTTCTTT. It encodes CASSLLRGTEAFF.

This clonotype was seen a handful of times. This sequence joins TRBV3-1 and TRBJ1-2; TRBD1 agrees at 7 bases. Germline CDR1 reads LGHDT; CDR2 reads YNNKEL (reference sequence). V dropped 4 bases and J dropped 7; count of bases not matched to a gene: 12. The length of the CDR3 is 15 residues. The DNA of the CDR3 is TGTGCCAGCAGCCCCCGCCCCGGGACAGTGTTTGGCTACACCTTC. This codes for CASSPRPGTVFGYTF.

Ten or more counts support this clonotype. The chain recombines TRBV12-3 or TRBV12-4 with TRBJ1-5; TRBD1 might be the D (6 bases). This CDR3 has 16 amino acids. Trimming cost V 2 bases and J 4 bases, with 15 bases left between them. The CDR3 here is CASSLISGARNQPQHF. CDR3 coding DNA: TGTGCCAGCAGTTTAATTTCAGGGGCACGGAATCAGCCCCAGCATTTT.

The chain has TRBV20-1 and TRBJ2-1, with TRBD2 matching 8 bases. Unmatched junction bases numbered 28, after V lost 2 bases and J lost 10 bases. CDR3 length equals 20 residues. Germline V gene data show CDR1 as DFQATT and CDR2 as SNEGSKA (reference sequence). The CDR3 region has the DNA TGCAGTGCTAGAAGGACCTCCCTCGTCGGTCGAGCGGGAGACGGATACGAGCAGTTCTTC. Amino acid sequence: CSARRTSLVGRAGDGYEQFF.

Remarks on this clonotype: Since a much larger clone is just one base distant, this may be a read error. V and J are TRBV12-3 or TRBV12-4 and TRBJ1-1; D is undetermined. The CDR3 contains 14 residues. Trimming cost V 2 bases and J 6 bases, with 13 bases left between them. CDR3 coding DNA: TGTGCCAGCAGTTTAAGTGGTGCGAAGCCTGAAGCTTTCTTT. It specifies CASSLSGAKPEAFF.

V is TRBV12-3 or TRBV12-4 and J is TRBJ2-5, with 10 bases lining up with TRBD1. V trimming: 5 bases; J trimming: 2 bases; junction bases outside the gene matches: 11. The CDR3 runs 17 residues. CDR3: CASSALDRGRFQETQYF. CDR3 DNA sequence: TGTGCCAGCAGTGCCTTAGACAGGGGGCGGTTTCAAGAGACCCAGTACTTC.

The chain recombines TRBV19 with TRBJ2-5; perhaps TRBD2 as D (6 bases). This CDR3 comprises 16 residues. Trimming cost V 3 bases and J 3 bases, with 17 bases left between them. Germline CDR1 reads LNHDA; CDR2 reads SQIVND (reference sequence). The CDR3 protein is CASSIILELAEETQYF. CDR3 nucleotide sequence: TGTGCCAGTAGTATTATTCTGGAATTAGCGGAAGAGACCCAGTACTTC. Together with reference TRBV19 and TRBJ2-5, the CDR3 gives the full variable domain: DGGITQSPKYLFRKEGQNVTLSCEQNLNHDAMYWYRQDPGQGLRLIYYSQIVNDFQKGDIAEGYSVSREKKESFPLTVTSAQKNPTAFYLCASSIILELAEETQYFGPGTRLLVL.

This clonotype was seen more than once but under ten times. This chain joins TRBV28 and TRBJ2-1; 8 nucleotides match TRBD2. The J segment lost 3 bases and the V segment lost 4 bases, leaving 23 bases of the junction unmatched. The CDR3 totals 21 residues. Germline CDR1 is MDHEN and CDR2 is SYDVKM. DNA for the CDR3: TGTGCCAGCAGTTCCCCCGAATTGAGGGTTTTGCGGGAGGCCGACTACAATGAGCAGTTCTTC. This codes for CASSSPELRVLREADYNEQFF.

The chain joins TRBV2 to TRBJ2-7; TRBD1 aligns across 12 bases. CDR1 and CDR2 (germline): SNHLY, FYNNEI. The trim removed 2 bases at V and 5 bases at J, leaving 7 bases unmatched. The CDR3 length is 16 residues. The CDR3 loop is CASSERARDRGHEQYV. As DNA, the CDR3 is TGTGCCAGCAGTGAAAGAGCCAGGGACAGGGGGCACGAGCAGTACGTC.

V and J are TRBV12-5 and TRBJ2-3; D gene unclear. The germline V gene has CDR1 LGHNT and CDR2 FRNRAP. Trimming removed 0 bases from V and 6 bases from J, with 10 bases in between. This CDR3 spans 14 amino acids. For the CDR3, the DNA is TGTGCTAGTGGTTTGGTAAGGGTGTGGGATACGCAGTATTTT. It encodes CASGLVRVWDTQYF.

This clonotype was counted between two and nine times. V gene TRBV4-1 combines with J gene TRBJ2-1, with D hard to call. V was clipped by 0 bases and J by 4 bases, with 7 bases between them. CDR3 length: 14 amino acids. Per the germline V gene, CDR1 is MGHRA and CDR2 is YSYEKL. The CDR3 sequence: CASSQDQNYNEQFF. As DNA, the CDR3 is TGCGCCAGCAGCCAAGATCAAAATTACAATGAGCAGTTCTTC.